The clone carrying this TCR beta chain was counted ten times or more. Its antigen is unknown. As the method for making TCR beta libraries, quantitative 5'-RACE with molecular barcodes was used. One entry per CDR3 protein results from TCRdb running MiXCR on the 5' RACE reads. The repertoire holds just under 350,000 distinct CDR3 sequences, about 15% seen once, with roughly 0.99% in the top ten. The data belong to a study of CD8 T cells in ankylosing spondylitis. Whole-study results and caveats: Significant enrichment of disease-linked clones was reported in matched ankylosing spondylitis synovial fluid. A motif in TCR beta, a set of eight highly homologous variants, appeared characteristic of ankylosing spondylitis blood.

The CDR3 loop spans 16 amino acids. The junction had 2 bases not matched to a gene; V was cut back by 3 bases and J by 0 bases. J is TRBJ2-6 and V is TRBV12-3 or TRBV12-4; 7 nucleotides line up with TRBD1. Sequenced input: blood, either unsorted or a sorted T cell fraction (not recorded which). The receptor was isolated from a male donor with ankylosing spondylitis or in good health (not recorded which). CDR3 sequence (DNA): TGTGCCAGCAGTTTCAGGGGGTCCTCTGGGGCCAACGTCCTGACTTTC. This sequence encodes CASSFRGSSGANVLTF.